This entry concerns a single TCR beta chain. This entry is derived from a study of blood T cells in healthy people across ages. Germline V lookup: CDR1 MDHEN, CDR2 SYDVKM. J lost 4 bases, V lost 6 bases, and 13 bases had no gene match. This CDR3 is built from 16 residues. Alongside a J-beta primer mix, a sample-barcoded 5' primer served in a second PCR lasting about 7 to 11 cycles. Every individual sample yielded 2.5 million or more paired-end reads (each containing CDR3). TCRdb used MiXCR to reprocess the 5' RACE reads, holding one entry per CDR3 protein. The sample includes under 700,000 distinct CDR3 sequences, about 25% of them seen just once. The same sample was also studied in work on T cells of mothers and their children. This second study says: Nine systemically healthy Caucasian donors: three mothers, six children. Sequencing got over 8 million TCR beta CDR3 reads from each mother and several million from each child.

The chain recombines TRBV28 with TRBJ1-2; 8 bases line up with TRBD1. The sequencing input was blood. The sequence was obtained from a boy aged 5-17 years in good health. As DNA, the CDR3 is TGTGCCAGCAGCCTAGGACAGGGAGGCTTCGGCTATGGCTACACCTTC. This gives the protein CASSLGQGGFGYGYTF.